This T cell receptor beta chain emerged from a study of T cells after yellow fever vaccination. Trimming left V 7 bases short and J 7 bases short, with 16 bases between. CDR1 and CDR2 (germline): MNHNS, SASEGT. CDR3 length equals 14 residues. TCRdb processed the 5' RACE reads anew with MiXCR; each CDR3 protein has one entry. The sample records hundreds of thousands of distinct CDR3 sequences, roughly a fifth being singletons. Study results and caveats: Any FACS-sorted repertoire could hold abundant clonotypes that contaminate it from the bulk population.

Note on this clonotype: Its specificity is unknown.

The chain has TRBV6-1 and TRBJ1-4, with D possibly being TRBD1 (6 bases). The sequence was collected from a man between 25 and 39 years old who received the YFV17D yellow fever vaccine. Specimen: PBMCs, collected 15 days after the yellow fever booster vaccination. The CDR3 region is CASKGGTGGEKLFF. In nucleotides, the CDR3 is TGTGCCAGCAAAGGGGGGACGGGTGGTGAAAAACTGTTTTTT.